This T cell receptor (beta chain) was sequenced during a study of T-cell reconstitution after alpha-beta-depleted transplantation in children. Broader study findings: After one year, T-cell counts and TCRbeta diversity mostly came from new T cells. Several hundred expanded graft clones reportedly supplied alpha-beta T cells about two months after transplant.

Germline lookup yields CDR1 SGHTA and CDR2 FQGNSA. The CDR3 extends over 15 amino acids. V gave up 4 bases and J gave up 1 base, with 12 bases separating them. Unique molecular identifiers were incorporated into the prepared TCRbeta library. In TCRdb, the PCR reads were re-called with MiXCR into one record per CDR3 protein. Of about 980,000 distinct CDR3 sequences in the sample, about 31% were seen once. On this clonotype itself: What it recognizes is unknown.

V and J are TRBV7-2 and TRBJ2-3; tentatively, D is TRBD1 (5 bases). The receptor was isolated from a boy under two years old who had a stem cell transplant for SCID, so the T cells may come from the graft donor. The sample here was PBMCs, mostly from graft donor cells, taken 360 days after TCRalphabeta/CD19-depleted stem cell transplant. The CDR3 loop is CASSSTVEGTDTQYF. CDR3 coding DNA: TGTGCCAGCAGCTCGACAGTTGAGGGCACAGATACGCAGTATTTT. Complete variable domain (other parts from reference TRBV7-2 and TRBJ2-3): GAGVSQSPSNKVTEKGKDVELRCDPISGHTALYWYRQSLGQGLEFLIYFQGNSAPDKSGLPSDRFSAERTGGSVSTLTIQRTQQEDSAVYLCASSSTVEGTDTQYFGPGTRLTVL.